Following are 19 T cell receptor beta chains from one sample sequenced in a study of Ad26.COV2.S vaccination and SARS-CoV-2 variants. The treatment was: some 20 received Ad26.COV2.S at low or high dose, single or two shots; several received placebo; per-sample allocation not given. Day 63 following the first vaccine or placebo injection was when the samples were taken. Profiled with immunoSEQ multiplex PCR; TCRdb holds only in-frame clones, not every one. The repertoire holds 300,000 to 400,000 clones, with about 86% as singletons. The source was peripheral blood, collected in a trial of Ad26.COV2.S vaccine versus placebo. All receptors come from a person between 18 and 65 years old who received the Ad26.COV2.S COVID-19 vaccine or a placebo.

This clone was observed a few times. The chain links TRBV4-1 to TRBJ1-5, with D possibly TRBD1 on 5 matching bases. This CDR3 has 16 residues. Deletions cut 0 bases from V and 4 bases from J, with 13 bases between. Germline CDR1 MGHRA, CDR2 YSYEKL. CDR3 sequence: CASSQDAGVSNQPQHF. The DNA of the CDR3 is TGCGCCAGCAGCCAAGATGCGGGGGTCTCTAATCAGCCCCAGCATTTT.

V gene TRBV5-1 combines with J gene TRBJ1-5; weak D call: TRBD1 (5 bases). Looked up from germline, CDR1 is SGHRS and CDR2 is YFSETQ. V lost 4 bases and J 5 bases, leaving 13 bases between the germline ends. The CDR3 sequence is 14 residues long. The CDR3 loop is CASSPMLGDQPQHF. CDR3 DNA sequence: TGCGCCAGCAGCCCAATGTTAGGGGATCAGCCCCAGCATTTT.

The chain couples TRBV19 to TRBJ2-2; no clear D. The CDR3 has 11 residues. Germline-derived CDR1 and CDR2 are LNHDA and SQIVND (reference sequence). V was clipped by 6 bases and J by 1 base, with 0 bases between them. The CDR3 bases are TGTGCCAGTAGGAACACCGGGGAGCTGTTTTTT. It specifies CASRNTGELFF.

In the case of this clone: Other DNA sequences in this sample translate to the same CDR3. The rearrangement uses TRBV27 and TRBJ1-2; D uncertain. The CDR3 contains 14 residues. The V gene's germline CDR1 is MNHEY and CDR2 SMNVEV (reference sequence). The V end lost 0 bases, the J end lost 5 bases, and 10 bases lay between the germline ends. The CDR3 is CASSLSGSNYGYTF. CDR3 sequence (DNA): TGTGCCAGCAGTTTATCCGGGAGCAATTATGGCTACACCTTC.

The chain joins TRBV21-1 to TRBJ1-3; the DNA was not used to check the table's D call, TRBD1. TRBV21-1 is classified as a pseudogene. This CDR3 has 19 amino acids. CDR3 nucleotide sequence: TGTGCCAGCAGCAGATACCTCGTCGGACAGGGGGGCTCTGGAAACACCATATATTTT. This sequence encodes CASSRYLVGQGGSGNTIYF.

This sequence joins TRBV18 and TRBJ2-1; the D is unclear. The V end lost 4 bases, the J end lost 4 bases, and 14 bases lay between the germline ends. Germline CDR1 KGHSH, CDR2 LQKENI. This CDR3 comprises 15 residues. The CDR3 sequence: CASSLNIPGYNEQFF. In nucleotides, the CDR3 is TGTGCCAGCTCACTCAACATACCTGGGTACAATGAGCAGTTCTTC.

DNA of the CDR3: TGTGCCAGCAGCCCAACAGGGGGAATGTACGAGCAGTACTTC. Its translation: CASSPTGGMYEQYF. The chain uses TRBV9 and TRBJ2-7; the match to TRBD1 covers 8 bases. The junction had 7 bases not matched to a gene; V was cut back by 4 bases and J by 4 bases. CDR1 and CDR2 (germline): SGDLS, YYNGEE. CDR3 length equals 14 residues.

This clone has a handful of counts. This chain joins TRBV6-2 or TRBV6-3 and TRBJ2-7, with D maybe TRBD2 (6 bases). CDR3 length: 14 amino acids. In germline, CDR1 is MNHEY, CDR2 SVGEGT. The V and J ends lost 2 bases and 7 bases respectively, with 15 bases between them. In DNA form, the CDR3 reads TGTGCCAGCAGTTACAACCAACCTGGAGGGGAGCAGTACTTC. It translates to CASSYNQPGGEQYF.

The CDR3: CASSFGVGYLAGGRSSYEQYF. For the CDR3, the DNA is TGCGCCAGCAGCTTCGGCGTTGGTTATCTAGCGGGGGGGCGTTCCTCCTACGAGCAGTACTTC. This chain links TRBV5-1 with TRBJ2-7; 12 nucleotides align to TRBD2. V shed 2 bases and J 0 bases; nucleotides not matched to a gene: 18. CDR3 length: 21 amino acids. Germline V lookup: CDR1 SGHRS, CDR2 YFSETQ.

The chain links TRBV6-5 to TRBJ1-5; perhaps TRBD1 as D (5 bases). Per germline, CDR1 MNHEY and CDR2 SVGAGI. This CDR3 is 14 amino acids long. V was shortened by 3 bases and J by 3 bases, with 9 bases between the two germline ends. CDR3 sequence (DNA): TGTGCCAGCAGTTATAGGGGAGACAATCAGCCCCAGCATTTT. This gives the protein CASSYRGDNQPQHF.

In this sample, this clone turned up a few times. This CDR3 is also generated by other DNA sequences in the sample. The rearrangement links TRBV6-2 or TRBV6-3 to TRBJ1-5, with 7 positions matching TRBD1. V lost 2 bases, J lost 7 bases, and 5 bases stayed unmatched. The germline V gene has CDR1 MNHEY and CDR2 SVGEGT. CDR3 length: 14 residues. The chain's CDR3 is CASSYRGLDQPQHF. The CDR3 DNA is TGTGCCAGCAGTTACAGGGGGCTCGACCAGCCCCAGCATTTT.

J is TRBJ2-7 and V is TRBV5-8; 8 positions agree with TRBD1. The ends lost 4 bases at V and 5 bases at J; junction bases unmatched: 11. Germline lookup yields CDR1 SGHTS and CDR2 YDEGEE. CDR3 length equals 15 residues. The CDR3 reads CASSHQEAGGDEQYF. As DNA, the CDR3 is TGTGCCAGCAGCCACCAGGAGGCAGGGGGCGACGAGCAGTACTTC.

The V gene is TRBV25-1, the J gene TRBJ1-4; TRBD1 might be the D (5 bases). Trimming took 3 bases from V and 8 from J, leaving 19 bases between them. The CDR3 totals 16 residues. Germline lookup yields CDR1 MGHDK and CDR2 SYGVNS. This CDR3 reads CASSETNGTPGEKLFF. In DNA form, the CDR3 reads TGTGCCAGCAGTGAGACGAACGGGACCCCGGGCGAAAAACTGTTTTTT.

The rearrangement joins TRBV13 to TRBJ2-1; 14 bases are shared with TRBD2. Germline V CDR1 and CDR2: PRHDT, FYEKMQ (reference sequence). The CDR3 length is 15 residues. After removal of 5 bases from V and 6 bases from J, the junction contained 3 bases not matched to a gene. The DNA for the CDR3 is TGTGCCAGCAGCCCGGGACTAGCGGGGGCCAATGAGCAGTTCTTC. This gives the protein CASSPGLAGANEQFF.

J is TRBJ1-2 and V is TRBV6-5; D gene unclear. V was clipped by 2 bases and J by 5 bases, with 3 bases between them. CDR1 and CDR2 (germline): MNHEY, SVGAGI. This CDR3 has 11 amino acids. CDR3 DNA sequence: TGTGCCAGCAGTTACCCTTATGGCTACACCTTC. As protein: CASSYPYGYTF.

The CDR3 sequence: CASSERGGRAEKLFF. DNA of the CDR3: TGTGCCAGCAGTGAACGAGGGGGCAGGGCTGAAAAACTGTTTTTT. J is TRBJ1-4 and V is TRBV6-1; 7 positions agree with TRBD1. The V gene end was trimmed by 2 bases and the J gene end by 7 bases; junction bases not matched to a gene: 7. The length of the CDR3 is 15 residues. Germline CDR1 and CDR2: MNHNS and SASEGT.

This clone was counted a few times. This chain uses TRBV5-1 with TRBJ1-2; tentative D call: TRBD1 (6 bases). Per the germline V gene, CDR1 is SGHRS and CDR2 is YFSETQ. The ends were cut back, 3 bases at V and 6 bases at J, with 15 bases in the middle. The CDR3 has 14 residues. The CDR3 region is CASSSPARGDGYTF. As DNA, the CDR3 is TGCGCCAGCAGCTCCCCGGCCAGGGGAGATGGCTACACCTTC. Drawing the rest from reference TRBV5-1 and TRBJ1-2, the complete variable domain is KAGVTQTPRYLIKTRGQQVTLSCSPISGHRSVSWYQQTPGQGLQFLFEYFSETQRNKGNFPGRFSGRQFSNSRSEMNVSTLELGDSALYLCASSSPARGDGYTFGSGTRLTVV.

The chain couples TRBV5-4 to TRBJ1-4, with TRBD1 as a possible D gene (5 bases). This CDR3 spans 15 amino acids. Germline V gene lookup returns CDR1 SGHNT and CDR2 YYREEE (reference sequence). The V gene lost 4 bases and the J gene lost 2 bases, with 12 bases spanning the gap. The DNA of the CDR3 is TGTGCCAGCAGCCCTGGGGGGGAGACTAATGAAAAACTGTTTTTT. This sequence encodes CASSPGGETNEKLFF.

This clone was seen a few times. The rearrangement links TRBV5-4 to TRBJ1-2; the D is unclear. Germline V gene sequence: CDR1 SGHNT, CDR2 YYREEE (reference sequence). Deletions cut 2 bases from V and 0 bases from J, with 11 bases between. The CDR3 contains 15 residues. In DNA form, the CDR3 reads TGTGCCAGCAGCTTCGTTTCGGAAGCTAACTATGGCTACACCTTC. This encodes CASSFVSEANYGYTF.